These 22 T cell receptor beta chains originate from one sample sequenced in a study of blood T cell repertoires in COVID-19. Assay used: immunoSEQ multiplex PCR; TCRdb lists only in-frame clones, some missing. The sample includes approximately 300,000 clones, roughly 82% of them seen just once. The source material was peripheral blood. Receptors originate from a woman aged 50 to 60 with acute or convalescent COVID-19.

This chain connects TRBV4-3 to TRBJ1-1; D may be TRBD1 (6 bases). In germline, CDR1 is LGHNA, CDR2 YSLEER. The ends were cut back, 4 bases at V and 2 bases at J, with 11 bases in the middle. The CDR3 is made up of 14 amino acids. DNA of the CDR3: TGCGCCAGCAGCCCAGAGGACAGAAACACTGAAGCTTTCTTT. It translates to CASSPEDRNTEAFF.

The chain recombines TRBV9 with TRBJ2-3; tentative D call: TRBD2 (5 bases). Germline CDR1 SGDLS, CDR2 YYNGEE. Trimming shortened V by 2 bases and J by 4 bases, and 17 bases separated the two germline ends. The CDR3 is 16 amino acids. The CDR3 DNA reads as TGTGCCAGCAGCGTCGAAGAGGGAGTGTTGGCAGATACGCAGTATTTT. This sequence encodes CASSVEEGVLADTQYF. The full variable domain, its missing parts supplied by reference TRBV9 and TRBJ2-3, is DSGVTQTPKHLITATGQRVTLRCSPRSGDLSVYWYQQSLDQGLQFLIQYYNGEERAKGNILERFSAQQFPDLHSELNLSSLELGDSALYFCASSVEEGVLADTQYFGPGTRLTVL.

Turning to this clone: The same CDR3 also results from other DNA sequences found in this sample. The rearrangement joins TRBV7-3 to TRBJ1-1; D perhaps matches TRBD1 (6 bases). Germline CDR1 SGHTA, CDR2 FQGTGA. The CDR3 consists of 14 residues. V lost 2 bases, J lost 0 bases, and 7 bases lay in between. The DNA of the CDR3 is TGTGCCAGCAGCTTACAGGGGATGAACACTGAAGCTTTCTTT. Translated, it gives CASSLQGMNTEAFF.

The sample holds one count of this clone. This chain connects TRBV30 to TRBJ1-5, with 8 bases matching TRBD1. CDR3 length: 14 amino acids. Germline CDR1 and CDR2: GTSNPN and SVGIG (reference sequence). With V trimmed by 1 base and J by 6 bases, 5 bases remained unmatched. CDR3 DNA sequence: TGTGCCTGGAGTGGGCAGGGGGCAGGTCAGCCCCAGCATTTT. Its translation: CAWSGQGAGQPQHF.

The V call is TRBV27, the J call TRBJ2-7; TRBD2 matches 9 bases. The germline V gene has CDR1 MNHEY and CDR2 SMNVEV (reference sequence). With 4 bases clipped from V and 2 bases from J, the junction kept 3 bases outside the gene matches. This CDR3 spans 14 amino acids. The DNA of the CDR3 is TGTGCCAGCAGTTCGCCTAGCGGGACCTACGAGCAGTACTTC. Translation gives CASSSPSGTYEQYF.

The rearrangement links TRBV7-3 to TRBJ1-5, with D maybe TRBD1 (5 bases). Germline lookup yields CDR1 SGHTA and CDR2 FQGTGA. There are 16 residues in the CDR3. The V and J ends lost 0 bases and 0 bases respectively, with 9 bases between them. The CDR3 is CASSLTGRNSNQPQHF. For the CDR3, the DNA is TGTGCCAGCAGCTTAACGGGGCGGAATAGCAATCAGCCCCAGCATTTT. The whole variable domain, remainder taken from reference TRBV7-3 and TRBJ1-5, is GAGVSQTPSNKVTEKGKYVELRCDPISGHTALYWYRQSLGQGPEFLIYFQGTGAADDSGLPNDRFFAVRPEGSVSTLKIQRTERGDSAVYLCASSLTGRNSNQPQHFGDGTRLSIL.

This sequence joins TRBV5-1 and TRBJ2-5; no clear D. V was shortened by 4 bases and J by 5 bases, with 12 bases between the two germline ends. The length of the CDR3 is 13 residues. CDR1 SGHRS and CDR2 YFSETQ come from the germline V gene. CDR3 amino acids: CASSLIPGETQYF. DNA for the CDR3: TGCGCCAGCAGCCTAATCCCGGGTGAGACCCAGTACTTC. Full variable domain (rest looked up from reference TRBV5-1 and TRBJ2-5): KAGVTQTPRYLIKTRGQQVTLSCSPISGHRSVSWYQQTPGQGLQFLFEYFSETQRNKGNFPGRFSGRQFSNSRSEMNVSTLELGDSALYLCASSLIPGETQYFGPGTRLLVL.

The chain is built from TRBV10-3 and TRBJ2-7, with 9 bases aligning to TRBD1. Germline CDR1 and CDR2: ENHRY and SYGVKD. CDR3 length: 16 amino acids. V dropped 8 bases and J dropped 0; count of bases not matched to a gene: 11. CDR3 nucleotide sequence: TGTGCCATCTCGGCCGCGGGACAGGGAGCCTCCTACGAGCAGTACTTC. Amino acid sequence: CAISAAGQGASYEQYF.

The chain uses TRBV30 and TRBJ1-4; 11 positions agree with TRBD1. This CDR3 spans 15 amino acids. The V and J ends lost 1 base and 7 bases, in that order; junction bases with no gene match: 5. Germline CDR1 is GTSNPN and CDR2 is SVGIG (reference sequence). CDR3 sequence: CAWSALGTGGEKLFF. The CDR3 region has the DNA TGTGCCTGGAGTGCCCTGGGGACAGGGGGTGAAAAACTGTTTTTT.

This chain links TRBV18 with TRBJ1-1, with a possible D match to TRBD1 (6 bases). Trimming stripped 3 bases from V and 7 bases from J, with 12 bases between. The germline V gene has CDR1 KGHSH and CDR2 LQKENI. The CDR3 sequence is 13 residues long. The CDR3 region has the DNA TGTGCCAGCTCACCCCTTCAGACAGGTGAAGCTTTCTTT. Amino acid sequence: CASSPLQTGEAFF.

The gene calls are TRBV29-1 and TRBJ2-6; weak D call: TRBD2 (5 bases). Germline CDR1 and CDR2: SQVTM and ANQGSEA. The length of the CDR3 is 14 residues. V lost 3 bases to trimming and J lost 0 bases, with 6 bases between them. The CDR3 DNA reads as TGCAGCGTTGAGAGGGCCTCTGGGGCCAACGTCCTGACTTTC. Its translation is CSVERASGANVLTF.

This chain links TRBV19 with TRBJ1-2, with TRBD1 identical over 9 bases. The junction had 4 bases not matched to a gene; V was cut back by 5 bases and J by 0 bases. The CDR3 is 15 amino acids. Per the germline V gene, CDR1 is LNHDA and CDR2 is SQIVND (reference sequence). CDR3 in DNA: TGTGCCAGTAGTTTTAGACAGGGGGCTAACTATGGCTACACCTTC. Translation gives CASSFRQGANYGYTF.

This sequence joins TRBV7-3 and TRBJ1-6; no reliable D call. V lost 2 bases and J lost 10, with 9 bases in between. CDR1 SGHTA and CDR2 FQGTGA come from the germline V gene. The CDR3 runs to 13 residues. The CDR3 nucleotides read TGTGCCAGCAGCTTATCCCCTACGTCACCCCTCCACTTT. This encodes CASSLSPTSPLHF.

The V call is TRBV10-3, the J call TRBJ1-2; tentative D call: TRBD1 (6 bases). V gave up 0 bases and J gave up 8 bases, with 7 bases separating them. The CDR3 totals 12 residues. CDR1 and CDR2 from the germline V gene are ENHRY and SYGVKD. CDR3 nucleotides: TGTGCCATCAGTGAGTCAGGGGGAGGCTACACCTTC. Protein sequence: CAISESGGGYTF.

The chain has TRBV3-1 (or the pseudogene TRBV3-2) and TRBJ2-3; TRBD1 is a possible D gene (7 bases). The CDR3 runs 15 residues. Deletions cut 4 bases from V and 0 bases from J, with 11 bases between. From germline, CDR1 is LGHDT and CDR2 YNNKEL (reference sequence). CDR3 region: CASSPTGTSTDTQYF. The CDR3, as DNA: TGTGCCAGCAGCCCGACAGGGACTAGCACAGATACGCAGTATTTT.

In DNA, the CDR3 is TGTGCCAGCAACGGGAATATGTACAATGAGCAGTTCTTC. It encodes CASNGNMYNEQFF. The V call is TRBV12-3 or TRBV12-4, the J call TRBJ2-1, with TRBD2 as a possible D gene (5 bases). V lost 7 bases and J 4 bases, leaving 11 bases between the germline ends. This CDR3 has 13 amino acids.

The genes are TRBV28 and TRBJ1-3; D possibly corresponds to TRBD1 (5 bases). The CDR3 runs 15 residues. V was shortened by 4 bases and J by 4 bases, with 14 bases between the two germline ends. Germline-derived CDR1 and CDR2 are MDHEN and SYDVKM. The CDR3 here is CASSSRTGWGNTIYF. The DNA of the CDR3 is TGTGCCAGCAGTTCGCGAACAGGTTGGGGAAACACCATATATTTT.

In this sample, this clone turned up a few times. V is TRBV28 and J is TRBJ1-2; D remains unclear. Per germline, CDR1 MDHEN and CDR2 SYDVKM. Trimming removed 5 bases from V and 1 base from J, with 8 bases in between. CDR3 length equals 13 residues. This CDR3 reads CASSPQLNYGYTF. Written as DNA, the CDR3 is TGTGCCAGCAGTCCTCAACTTAACTATGGCTACACCTTC.

This clone was detected once. The chain uses TRBV11-2 and TRBJ1-2; D might be TRBD1 (6 bases). V shed 6 bases and J shed 3 bases, with 17 bases lying between them. Germline V CDR1 and CDR2: SGHAT, FQNNGV. The CDR3 spans 15 residues. CDR3 in amino acids: CASRIWGGRDYGYTF. For the CDR3, the DNA is TGTGCCAGCAGAATATGGGGGGGGCGTGACTATGGCTACACCTTC.

The genes are TRBV2 and TRBJ2-7, with 10 bases lining up with TRBD1. Germline CDR1 is SNHLY and CDR2 is FYNNEI. V dropped 11 bases and J dropped 4; count of bases not matched to a gene: 5. The CDR3 has 12 amino acids. CDR3 in amino acids: CAGSGQGYEQYF. The CDR3 region has the DNA TGTGCCGGGTCGGGACAGGGGTACGAGCAGTACTTC.

This sequence joins TRBV28 and TRBJ1-2; 10 bases align to TRBD1. CDR3 length: 13 residues. V shed 6 bases and J 6 bases; nucleotides not matched to a gene: 4. CDR1 is MDHEN and CDR2 is SYDVKM in the germline V gene. CDR3 residues: CASRTGGGNGYTF. As DNA, the CDR3 is TGTGCCAGCAGGACAGGGGGCGGGAATGGCTACACCTTC.

The J gene is TRBJ1-1, the V gene TRBV7-2; D call uncertain. The CDR3 has 12 amino acids. Germline V CDR1 and CDR2: SGHTA, FQGNSA. Trimming removed 4 bases from V and 5 bases from J, with 8 bases in between. CDR3 bases: TGTGCCAGCAGCTATCGGGAGACTGAAGCTTTCTTT. Protein: CASSYRETEAFF. Based on the CDR3 plus reference TRBV7-2 and TRBJ1-1, the full variable domain is GAGVSQSPSNKVTEKGKDVELRCDPISGHTALYWYRQSLGQGLEFLIYFQGNSAPDKSGLPSDRFSAERTGGSVSTLTIQRTQQEDSAVYLCASSYRETEAFFGQGTRLTVV.